A selection of T cell receptor beta chains follows, all from one sample in a study of blood T cell repertoires in COVID-19. The method was immunoSEQ multiplex PCR; TCRdb's version includes in-frame clones alone and lacks a portion of them. The sample yields over 100,000 clones, 82% seen once. The sequenced sample was peripheral blood. The receptors here all came from a woman aged 65 to 85 with acute or convalescent COVID-19. Each CDR3 is given with its conserved first and last residue. The D gene is left open where the match is weak. Clone size is stated in some rows and not others, as once, few, many or a class when expanded.

-	TRBV5-6	TRBD2	TRBJ2-3	TGTGCCAGCAGCTTGGGAGTCTCTAGCGGGGGGGCAGATACGCAGTATTTT	CASSLGVSSGGADTQYF
-	TRBV7-2	-	TRBJ1-2	TGTGCCAGCAGCTTCAATCGCAGGGGCTATGGCTACACCTTC	CASSFNRRGYGYTF
-	TRBV18	-	TRBJ2-2	TGTGCCAGCTCACGCCAGGAGGTGGGAAAGAACACCGGGGAGCTGTTTTTT	CASSRQEVGKNTGELFF
-	TRBV7-3	-	TRBJ2-4	TGTGCCAGCAGCTCAGGGACTGGGGACATTCAGTACTTC	CASSSGTGDIQYF
-	TRBV24-1	-	TRBJ2-2	TGTGCCACCAGTGACCCAACAGGGAACACCGGGGAGCTGTTTTTT	CATSDPTGNTGELFF
-	TRBV5-1	-	TRBJ1-2	TGCGCCAGCAGCTTGGGTGAGGTTGACTATGGCTACACCTTC	CASSLGEVDYGYTF
-	TRBV9	-	TRBJ1-6	TGTGCCAGCAGCCCAGGGCGGCCCAAGGAGCTTAATTCACCCCTCCACTTT	CASSPGRPKELNSPLHF
-	TRBV11-3	-	TRBJ1-2	TGTGCCAGCAGCGTCAGGGGTCTCTACTACACCTTC	CASSVRGLYYTF
-	TRBV11-3	TRBD1	TRBJ1-1	TGTGCCAGCAGCGCGGACAGGGGGCGATACACTGAAGCTTTCTTT	CASSADRGRYTEAFF
-	TRBV18	-	TRBJ1-1	TGTGCCAGCTCACCAGGGAGGGACACTGAAGCTTTCTTT	CASSPGRDTEAFF
-	TRBV11-2	-	TRBJ2-7	TGTGCCAGCAGCCCCGGGTTTAGGGGAAACTACGAGCAGTACTTC	CASSPGFRGNYEQYF
-	TRBV2	TRBD1	TRBJ1-2	TGTGCCAGCAGTCCATCTACAGGGGGCATTTATGGCTACACCTTC	CASSPSTGGIYGYTF
many	TRBV5-4	TRBD1	TRBJ1-2	TGTGCCAGCAGCTCCGGGACAGGAAGTGGCTACACCTTC	CASSSGTGSGYTF
-	TRBV10-3	TRBD1	TRBJ1-1	TGTGCCATCAGTGAGTCGACAGGGTACTTCACTGAAGCTTTCTTT	CAISESTGYFTEAFF